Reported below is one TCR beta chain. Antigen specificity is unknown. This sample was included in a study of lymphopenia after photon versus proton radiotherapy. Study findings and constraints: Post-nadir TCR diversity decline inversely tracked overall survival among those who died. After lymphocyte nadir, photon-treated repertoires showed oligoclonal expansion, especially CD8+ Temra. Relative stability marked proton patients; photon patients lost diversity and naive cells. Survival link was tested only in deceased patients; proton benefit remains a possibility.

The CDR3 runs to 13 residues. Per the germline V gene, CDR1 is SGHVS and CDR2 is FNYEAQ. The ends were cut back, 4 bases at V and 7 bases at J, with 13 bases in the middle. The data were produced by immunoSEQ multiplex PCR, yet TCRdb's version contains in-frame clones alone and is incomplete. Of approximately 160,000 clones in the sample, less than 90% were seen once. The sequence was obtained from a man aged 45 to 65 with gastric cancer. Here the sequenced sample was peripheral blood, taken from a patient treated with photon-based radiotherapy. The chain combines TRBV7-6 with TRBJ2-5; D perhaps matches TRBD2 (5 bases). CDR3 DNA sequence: TGTGCCAGCAGCTCAGGAGGAATTGGGACCCAGTACTTC. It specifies CASSSGGIGTQYF.